This T cell receptor (beta chain) was captured in a study of blood T cell repertoires in COVID-19 (dated by TCRdb to 2018 to 2020). Describing the broader study: Samples covering the acute and convalescent phases of COVID-19 were provided by collaborators in the United States, Italy and Spain. Samples came from the ongoing ImmuneRACE study (first 160 participants) plus 1,254 subjects from 6 global collaborators. The material from the prospective study consisted of cDNA or gDNA derived from T cells, B-cell-depleted T cells, or PBMCs. Nearly every sample came with metadata listing a de-identified subject ID, COVID-19 status, age in years and sex. HLA class I and class II types, where available, came from metadata supplied by the sample provider rather than from assay-based typing. A freely available public database, intended as a resource for researchers studying the immune response to SARS-CoV-2, is where the repertoires were released. The dataset comprised deeply sampled blood TCRbeta repertoires from subjects exposed to, actively infected with, or recovered from COVID-19.

Whole blood was collected in K2EDTA tubes by collaborating institutions according to the institutions' own protocols. For TCRbeta analysis, collaborators shipped samples in one of three forms: frozen whole blood, isolated PBMCs, or DNA extracted from either of those sample types. The immunoSEQ Assay, a bias-controlled multiplex PCR, was used to amplify TCRbeta CDR3 regions from genomic DNA. Turning to the authors' computational methods: Nucleated cell counts per sample were estimated from amplification of reference gene primers within the assay. Sequence reads were collapsed and filtered to measure the absolute abundance of every unique TCRbeta CDR3 rearrangement. For each sample, productive Simpson clonality was calculated by taking the square root of Simpson's diversity index across productive rearrangements. TCRdb stores this immuneACCESS table with in-frame sequences only. Part of the clones is absent; in the studies checked, under half of the shortfall reflects unresolved V genes, and no reason is known for the rest. Clone size and the V and J calls come from that table; the DNA yielded D and trimming. The sample table holds some 100,000 clones, of which approximately 86% were seen once. The ten largest clones represent around 10% of the sample.

Points on this clone: Its target antigen remains unknown. It has no much larger one-base neighbor in the sample; base qualities were not kept.

What the work shows at the level of the full study, not this receptor alone: The amount of clinical and demographic metadata varied by source and participant and was provided uncurated.

This sequence originates from a man aged 45-65 years with acute or convalescent COVID-19. Material for sequencing was peripheral blood.

Read as DNA, the sequence is TGTGCCAGCAGCTTGAATGAGGCGGATGAGCAGTTCTTC. This gives the protein CASSLNEADEQFF. The chain couples TRBV7-9 to TRBJ2-1, with the D gene too uncertain to name. Between the V and J ends, shortened by 3 bases and 8 bases respectively, the junction contains 11 bases. Counted from cysteine to phenylalanine, this CDR3 has 13 amino acids. The sequence is cut down to CDR3 DNA, 39 bases in frame from base 1. CDR1 and CDR2 are read off the germline V gene (reference sequence) as SEHNR and FQNEAQ.